A single T cell receptor (beta chain) is shown here with its context. The antigen is unknown. Germline V gives CDR1 MGHRA, CDR2 YSYEKL. The CDR3 spans 17 residues. V lost 4 bases to trimming and J lost 0 bases, with 16 bases between them. After constant-region reverse-primer amplification, full-length variable regions underwent semi-nested PCR with Nested Universal Primer A. TCRdb reprocessed the 5' RACE reads with MiXCR, giving one entry per CDR3 protein. The repertoire holds around 57,000 distinct CDR3 sequences, with 28% as singletons. Points from the study as a whole: The TCR gene usage of tumor memory CD4+ T cells clustered together with blood and lymph node memory CD4+ cells and with lymph node naive CD4+ cells.

The clonotype originates from a female donor with breast cancer. The sequenced sample consisted of tumor-infiltrating memory CD4+ T cells sorted from the breast tumor. This sample's subset: memory CD4+ T cells, CD4+CD45RO+CD25-. The J gene is TRBJ2-1, the V gene TRBV4-1; maybe TRBD2 (6 bases). The DNA of the CDR3 is TGCGCCAGCAGCCGAGGAGGGGTTGTGATCTCCTACAATGAGCAGTTCTTC. Translating gives CASSRGGVVISYNEQFF.